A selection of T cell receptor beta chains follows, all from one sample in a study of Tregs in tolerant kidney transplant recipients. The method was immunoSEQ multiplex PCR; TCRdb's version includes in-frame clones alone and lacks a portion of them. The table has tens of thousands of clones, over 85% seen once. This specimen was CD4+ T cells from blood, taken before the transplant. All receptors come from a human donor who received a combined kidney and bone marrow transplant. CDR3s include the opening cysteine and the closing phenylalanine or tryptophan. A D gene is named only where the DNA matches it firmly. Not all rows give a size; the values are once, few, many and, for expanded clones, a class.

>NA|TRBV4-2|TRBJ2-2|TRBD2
CASSPKGLTNTGELFF
TGTGCCAGCAGCCCGAAGGGACTAACGAACACCGGGGAGCTGTTTTTT
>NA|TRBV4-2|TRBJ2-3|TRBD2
CASTPRDPGLANTDTQYF
TGTGCCAGCACCCCGAGGGACCCGGGACTAGCGAACACAGATACGCAGTATTTT
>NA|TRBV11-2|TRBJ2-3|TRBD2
CASSLDPGLPLDTQYF
TGTGCCAGCAGCTTAGATCCGGGACTACCACTGGATACGCAGTATTTT
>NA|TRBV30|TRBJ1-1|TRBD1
CAWSEGQRTEAFF
TGTGCCTGGAGCGAGGGACAGCGCACTGAAGCTTTCTTT
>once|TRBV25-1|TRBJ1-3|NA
CASSGLLGQSSGNTIYF
TGTGCCAGCAGTGGGCTGTTGGGACAAAGCTCTGGAAACACCATATATTTT
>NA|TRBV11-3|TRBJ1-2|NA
CASSAGSDGVRYGYTF
TGTGCCAGCAGCGCCGGGTCGGACGGGGTGAGGTATGGCTACACCTTC
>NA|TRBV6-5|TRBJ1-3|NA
CASSYGGLSGNTIYF
TGTGCCAGCAGTTACGGCGGACTCTCTGGAAACACCATATATTTT
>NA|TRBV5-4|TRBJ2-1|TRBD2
CASSLPSGRAIDEQFF
TGTGCCAGCAGCTTGCCTAGCGGGAGGGCCATCGATGAGCAGTTCTTC
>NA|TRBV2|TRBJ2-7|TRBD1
CASTDPGQGPYEQYF
TGTGCCAGCACAGACCCGGGACAGGGACCCTACGAGCAGTACTTC
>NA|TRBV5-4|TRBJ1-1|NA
CASSLETRNTEAFF
TGTGCCAGCAGCTTGGAAACAAGGAACACTGAAGCTTTCTTT
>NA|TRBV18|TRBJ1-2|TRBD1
CASSPVYRGQGDYGYTF
TGTGCCAGCTCACCTGTATACAGGGGACAGGGAGATTATGGCTACACCTTC
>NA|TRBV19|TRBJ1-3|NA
CASSTSTRMGNTIYF
TGTGCCAGTAGTACGAGTACCAGGATGGGAAACACCATATATTTT
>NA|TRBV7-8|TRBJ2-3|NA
CASSLVEGGTDTQYF
TGTGCCAGCAGCTTAGTCGAGGGCGGCACAGATACGCAGTATTTT
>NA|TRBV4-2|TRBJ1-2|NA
CASSSPAPGIYGYTF
TGTGCCAGCAGCTCCCCAGCCCCAGGGATCTATGGCTACACCTTC
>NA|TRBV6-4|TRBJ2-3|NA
CASAETRGTDTQYF
TGTGCCAGTGCCGAGACTCGTGGCACAGATACGCAGTATTTT
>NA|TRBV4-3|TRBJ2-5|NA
CASSQDRVGTQYF
TGCGCCAGCAGCCAAGACAGGGTGGGGACCCAGTACTTC
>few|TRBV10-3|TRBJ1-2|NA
CAISMTAANYGYTF
TGTGCCATCAGTATGACAGCCGCTAACTATGGCTACACCTTC
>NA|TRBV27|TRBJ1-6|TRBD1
CASRHGTDNSPLHF
TGTGCCAGCAGACACGGGACAGATAATTCACCCCTCCACTTT
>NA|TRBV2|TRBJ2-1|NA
CASTWEVGSYNEQFF
TGTGCCAGCACCTGGGAGGTTGGGTCCTACAATGAGCAGTTCTTC
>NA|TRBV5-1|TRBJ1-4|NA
CASSLERAANEKLFF
TGCGCCAGCAGCTTGGAGCGGGCCGCTAATGAAAAACTGTTTTTT
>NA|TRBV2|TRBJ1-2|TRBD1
CASIEGQGRGVYGYTF
TGTGCCAGCATTGAGGGACAGGGCAGAGGAGTCTATGGCTACACCTTC
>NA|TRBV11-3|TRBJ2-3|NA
CASSPRVTDTQYF
TGTGCCAGCAGCCCGAGAGTCACAGATACGCAGTATTTT
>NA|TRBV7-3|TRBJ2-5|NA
CASSLRSGTLWTQYF
TGTGCCAGCAGCTTACGTTCCGGGACTTTATGGACCCAGTACTTC
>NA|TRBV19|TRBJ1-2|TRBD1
CASSTTGTGGAYGYTF
TGTGCCAGTAGTACTACCGGGACAGGGGGCGCCTATGGCTACACCTTC
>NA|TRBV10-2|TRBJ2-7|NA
CASSEAGGTYEQYF
TGCGCCAGCAGTGAGGCAGGGGGGACCTACGAGCAGTACTTC
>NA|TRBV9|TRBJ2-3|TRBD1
CASSVATGGLSGDTQYF
TGTGCCAGCAGCGTAGCTACAGGGGGTCTGTCTGGAGATACGCAGTATTTT
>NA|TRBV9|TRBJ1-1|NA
CASSVHGREGEAFF
TGTGCCAGCAGCGTCCACGGGAGGGAAGGTGAAGCTTTCTTT
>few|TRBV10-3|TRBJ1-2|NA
CATSLAMQGYTF
TGTGCCACCTCCCTAGCCATGCAGGGCTACACCTTC
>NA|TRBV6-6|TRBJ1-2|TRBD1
CASSPDRAFYGYTF
TGTGCCAGCAGCCCGGACAGGGCCTTCTATGGCTACACCTTC
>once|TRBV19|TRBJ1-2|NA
CASSIAGDYGYTF
TGTGCCAGTAGTATTGCCGGGGACTATGGCTACACCTTC
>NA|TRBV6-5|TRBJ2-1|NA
CASSYFRSKHNNEQFF
TGTGCCAGCAGTTACTTTAGGAGCAAGCATAACAATGAGCAGTTCTTC
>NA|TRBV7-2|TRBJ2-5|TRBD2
CASSIQAGGQETQYF
TGTGCCAGCAGCATCCAAGCGGGGGGGCAGGAGACCCAGTACTTC
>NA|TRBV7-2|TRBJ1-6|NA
CASSPQPQYNSPLHF
TGTGCCAGCAGCCCACAGCCTCAATATAATTCACCCCTCCACTTT
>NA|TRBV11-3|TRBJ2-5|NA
CASSTDRLSQYF
TGTGCCAGCAGCACGGACAGACTATCCCAGTACTTC
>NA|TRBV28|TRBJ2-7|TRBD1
CASREQGYEQYF
TGTGCCAGCAGGGAACAGGGGTACGAGCAGTACTTC
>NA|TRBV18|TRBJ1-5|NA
CASSPAPVSSNQPQHF
TGTGCCAGCTCTCCAGCCCCGGTTTCGAGCAATCAGCCCCAGCATTTT
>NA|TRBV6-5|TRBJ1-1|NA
CASSVWGEETEAFF
TGTGCCAGCAGTGTATGGGGGGAGGAGACTGAAGCTTTCTTT
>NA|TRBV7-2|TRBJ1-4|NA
CASSVGASGGVKLFF
TGTGCCAGCAGTGTAGGGGCTTCGGGCGGAGTAAAACTGTTTTTT
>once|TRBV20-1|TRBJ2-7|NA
CSASRGEQYF
TGCAGTGCCAGTCGAGGCGAGCAGTACTTC
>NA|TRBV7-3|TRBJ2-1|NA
CASSLTTESLFF
TGTGCCAGCAGCTTAACGACAGAGAGCTTGTTCTTC
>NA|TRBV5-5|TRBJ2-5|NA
CASSIWPRGASQWETQYF
TGTGCCAGCAGCATATGGCCCAGAGGCGCGAGTCAGTGGGAGACCCAGTACTTC
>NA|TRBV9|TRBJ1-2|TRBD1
CASSGLPGQGKIYGYTF
TGTGCCAGCAGCGGACTCCCGGGACAGGGCAAAATCTATGGCTACACCTTC
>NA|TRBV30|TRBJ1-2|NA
CAWSATAYGYTF
TGTGCCTGGAGTGCGACAGCCTATGGCTACACCTTC
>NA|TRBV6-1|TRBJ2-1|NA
CASSEGGKRVSYNEQFF
TGTGCCAGCAGTGAGGGGGGTAAGCGGGTCTCCTACAATGAGCAGTTCTTC
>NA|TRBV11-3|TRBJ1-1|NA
CASSLEQVNTEAFF
TGTGCCAGCAGCTTAGAGCAGGTGAACACTGAAGCTTTCTTT
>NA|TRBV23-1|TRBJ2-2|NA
CASSQSQQLTGELFF
TGCGCCAGCAGTCAATCCCAACAGCTCACCGGGGAGCTGTTTTTT
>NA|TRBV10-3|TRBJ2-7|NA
CAISELSYEQYF
TGTGCCATCAGTGAATTGAGCTACGAGCAGTACTTC
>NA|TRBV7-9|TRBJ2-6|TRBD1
CAIKNPGTGGTGANVLTF
TGTGCCATCAAAAACCCCGGGACAGGGGGAACTGGGGCCAACGTCCTGACTTTC